This T cell receptor beta chain was recorded in a study of blood T cell repertoires in COVID-19. About the research overall: COVID-19 samples, acute and convalescent, were from the United States, Italy and Spain. Sample material is recorded as cDNA or gDNA derived from T cells, B-cell-depleted T cells, or PBMCs.

Those enrolled in Seattle joined during active infection and were followed longitudinally afterward. The V and J ends lost 5 bases and 6 bases, in that order; junction bases with no gene match: 10. The CDR3 covers 15 residues. Germline V gene lookup returns CDR1 SGHDT and CDR2 YYEEEE. Some clones are missing from TCRdb's copy, which holds only in-frame ones; the method was immunoSEQ multiplex PCR. The sample records 200,000 or so clones, around nine tenths being singletons. V usage is TRBV5-6 and J usage is TRBJ1-1; 10 bases line up with TRBD1. Sequencing input: peripheral blood. The TCR sequence derives from a man aged 50-60 years with COVID-19, enrolled during active disease. CDR3: CASSLIGTGESEAFF. CDR3 in DNA: TGTGCCAGCAGTTTAATAGGGACAGGGGAGTCTGAAGCTTTCTTT.